This record looks at one TCR beta chain sequence and its context. The antigen is unknown. V was pared by 0 bases and J by 6 bases, with 30 bases between. The CDR3 extends over 19 amino acids. Germline-derived CDR1 and CDR2 are DFQATT and SNEGSKA (reference sequence). The record originates from a study of type 1 and type 2 diabetes patients. Overall study context: A total of 15 million to 20 million paired-end reads came from the whole study. Study-wide points: Age and gender were not matched between study groups. Some T1D-only expanded clones might appear in more T2D or control samples.

Genomic DNA was the PCR template. A primer set of 30 forward and 13 reverse primers amplified the CDR3. TCRdb used MiXCR to reprocess the multiplex PCR reads, holding one entry per CDR3 protein. The sample yields fewer than 300,000 distinct CDR3 sequences, over 45% seen once. The source of this sequence is a young man with type 2 diabetes. The chain joins TRBV20-1 to TRBJ2-7, with D possibly being TRBD1 (5 bases). The sequencing input was peripheral blood mononuclear cells (PBMCs). The CDR3 loop is CSAREGLGGRGLIFSEQYF. As DNA, the CDR3 is TGCAGTGCTAGAGAGGGTTTAGGTGGTAGGGGTCTTATTTTCTCCGAGCAGTACTTC.